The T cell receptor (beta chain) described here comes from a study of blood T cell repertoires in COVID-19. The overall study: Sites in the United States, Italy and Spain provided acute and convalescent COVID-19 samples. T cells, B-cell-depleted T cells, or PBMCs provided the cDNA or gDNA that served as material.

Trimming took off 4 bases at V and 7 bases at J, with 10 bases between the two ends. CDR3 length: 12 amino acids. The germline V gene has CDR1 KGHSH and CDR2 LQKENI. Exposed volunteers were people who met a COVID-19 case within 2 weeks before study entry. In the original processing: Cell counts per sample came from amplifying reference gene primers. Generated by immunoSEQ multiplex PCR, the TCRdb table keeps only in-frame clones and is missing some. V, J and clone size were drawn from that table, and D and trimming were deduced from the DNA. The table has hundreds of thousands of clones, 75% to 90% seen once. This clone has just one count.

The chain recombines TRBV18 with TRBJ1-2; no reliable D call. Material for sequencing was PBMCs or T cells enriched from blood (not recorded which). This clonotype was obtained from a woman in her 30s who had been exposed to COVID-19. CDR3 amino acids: CASSHDEGGYTF. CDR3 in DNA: TGTGCCAGCTCACACGACGAGGGTGGCTACACCTTC.